The 5 T cell receptor beta chains given below trace back to one sample, sequenced in a study of OX40 agonist ivuxolimab in advanced cancers. Assay used: immunoSEQ multiplex PCR; TCRdb lists only in-frame clones, some missing. The sample includes some 70,000 clones, roughly 87% of them seen just once. Sequencing used CD4+ or CD8+ T cells sorted from blood, obtained in a trial of the OX40 agonist ivuxolimab. These receptors were taken from an adult with an advanced solid tumor such as melanoma, head and neck, liver or kidney cancer.

This chain's CDR3 is CATSRDLGGSSTDTQYF. CDR3 coding DNA: TGTGCCACCAGCAGAGATCTGGGGGGGTCTAGCACAGATACGCAGTATTTT. The chain combines TRBV15 with TRBJ2-3; 7 bases are a match to TRBD2. Germline trimming cut 0 bases from V and 0 bases from J; bases unmatched to any gene: 6. In germline, CDR1 is LNHNV, CDR2 YYDKDF (reference sequence). This CDR3 spans 17 amino acids.

The V call is TRBV7-9, the J call TRBJ2-7; 9 bases are shared with TRBD1. Germline V CDR1 and CDR2: SEHNR, FQNEAQ (reference sequence). The CDR3 is 15 amino acids. Trimming took 0 bases from V and 3 from J; bases not matched to a gene: 3. CDR3 in DNA: TGTGCCAGCAGCTTAGCACAGGGGGCCTTCTACGAGCAGTACTTC. Its protein product is CASSLAQGAFYEQYF. Together with reference TRBV7-9 and TRBJ2-7, the CDR3 gives the full variable domain: DTGVSQNPRHKITKRGQNVTFRCDPISEHNRLYWYRQTLGQGPEFLTYFQNEAQLEKSRLLSDRFSAERPKGSFSTLEIQRTEQGDSAMYLCASSLAQGAFYEQYFGPGTRLTVT.

V and J are TRBV2 and TRBJ1-5, with unresolved D. CDR1 is SNHLY, CDR2 FYNNEI, per germline. There are 11 residues in the CDR3. The V end was cut by 8 bases, the J end by 3 bases, with 5 bases between. This CDR3 is CASGFNQPQHF. In DNA form, the CDR3 reads TGTGCCAGCGGTTTCAATCAGCCCCAGCATTTT.

The chain combines TRBV7-2 with TRBJ2-1; possible D gene TRBD1, 5 bases. V lost 1 base to trimming and J lost 8 bases, with 15 bases between them. The CDR3 loop spans 15 amino acids. The germline V gene has CDR1 SGHTA and CDR2 FQGNSA. In nucleotides, the CDR3 is TGTGCCAGCAGCTTAGGGAGTGCAGGGTTCCATGAGCAGTTCTTC. It specifies CASSLGSAGFHEQFF.

V and J are TRBV25-1 and TRBJ1-1, with TRBD1 matching 9 bases. Germline CDR1 is MGHDK and CDR2 is SYGVNS. CDR3 length: 17 residues. Trimming removed 4 bases from V and 0 bases from J; junction bases left unmatched: 9. The CDR3 nucleotides read TGTGCCAGCAGTGGCGGACAGGGGACATTAATGAACACTGAAGCTTTCTTT. This translates into CASSGGQGTLMNTEAFF.